This T cell receptor (beta chain) was sequenced in a study of CD8 T cells in ankylosing spondylitis. Regarding the study as a whole: Reactive arthritis synovial fluid and blood previously showed some of these motif variants.

V lost 6 bases and J 7 bases, leaving 23 bases between the germline ends. CDR1 is SGDLS and CDR2 is YYNGEE in the germline V gene. The CDR3 runs to 16 residues. It was by quantitative 5'-RACE with molecular barcodes that TCR beta libraries were made. TCRdb reanalysed the 5' RACE reads using MiXCR and keeps one entry per CDR3 protein. The table shows about 360,000 distinct CDR3 sequences, with 20% to 25% occurring only once. Turning to this clonotype: The antigen is not known.

This sequence joins TRBV9 and TRBJ2-1; possibly TRBD1 for D (6 bases). Input material: blood, either unsorted or a sorted T cell fraction (not recorded which). The clonotype was recovered from a male donor with ankylosing spondylitis or in good health (not recorded which). CDR3 nucleotide sequence: TGTGCCAGCAACCATAACCGGGACACCGAAGGGAATGAGCAGTTCTTC. Translated: CASNHNRDTEGNEQFF.